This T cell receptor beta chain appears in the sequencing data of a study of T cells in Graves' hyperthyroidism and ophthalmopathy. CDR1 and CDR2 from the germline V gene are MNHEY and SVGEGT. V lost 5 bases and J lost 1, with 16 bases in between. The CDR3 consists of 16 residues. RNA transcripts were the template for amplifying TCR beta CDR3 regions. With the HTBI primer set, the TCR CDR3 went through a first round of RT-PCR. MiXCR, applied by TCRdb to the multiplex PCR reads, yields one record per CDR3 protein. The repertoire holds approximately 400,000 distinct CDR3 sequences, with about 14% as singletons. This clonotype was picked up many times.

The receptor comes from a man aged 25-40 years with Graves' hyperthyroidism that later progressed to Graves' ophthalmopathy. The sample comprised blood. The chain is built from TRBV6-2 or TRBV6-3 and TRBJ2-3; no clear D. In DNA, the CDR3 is TGTGCCAGCAGTCCGACGACCAGAACGGGCACAGATACGCAGTATTTT. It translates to CASSPTTRTGTDTQYF.